These 28 T cell receptor beta chains were all obtained from the same sample, sequenced in a study of blood T cell repertoires in COVID-19 (dated by TCRdb to 2019 to 2021). Library generation was performed with the immunoSEQ multiplex PCR assay. As stored in TCRdb, this immuneACCESS dataset retains in-frame rearrangements with V and J assigned. A fraction of the clones does not appear; measured against another copy, unresolved V genes explain less than half of the discrepancy, and the remainder lacks a known reason. The sample has about 480,000 clones on record, about 89% of them singletons. Over 4% of the sample is taken by the ten largest. The specimen sequenced was peripheral blood. These receptors all stem from a woman under 40 with acute or convalescent COVID-19.

This rearrangement joins TRBV12-3 or TRBV12-4 to TRBJ2-7; D uncertain. This CDR3 is 11 amino acids long. Trimming stripped 0 bases from V and 6 bases from J, with 3 bases between. The CDR3 bases are TGTGCCAGCAGTTTAGCCTCCGAGCAGTACTTC. It codes for CASSLASEQYF.

The V gene is TRBV7-2, the J gene TRBJ2-1, with D perhaps TRBD1 (5 bases). The CDR3 covers 15 residues. Germline CDR1 SGHTA, CDR2 FQGNSA. Trimming pared 1 base from V and 6 bases from J, leaving 13 bases between. In DNA, the CDR3 is TGTGCCAGCAGCTTAGTATCAGGGTTGGCCAATGAGCAGTTCTTC. Its translation: CASSLVSGLANEQFF.

The chain uses TRBV5-1 and TRBJ2-1, with 9 bases aligning to TRBD1. Germline V gene lookup returns CDR1 SGHRS and CDR2 YFSETQ. This CDR3 is built from 14 residues. Trimming at V came to 3 bases and at J to 6 bases, leaving 4 bases not matched to a gene. The CDR3 DNA reads TGCGCCAGCAGCTCCGGGACAGGGTCCAATGAGCAGTTCTTC. Its translation: CASSSGTGSNEQFF.

The chain joins TRBV27 to TRBJ2-2; 8 bases are a match to TRBD1. Losses at the gene ends were 5 bases for V and 4 bases for J; bases not matched to a gene: 6. This CDR3 is built from 15 residues. CDR1 MNHEY and CDR2 SMNVEV come from the germline V gene (reference sequence). DNA for the CDR3: TGTGCCAGCAGTCCCCGACAGGGGTTCACCGGGGAGCTGTTTTTT. Translating gives CASSPRQGFTGELFF.

The chain recombines TRBV28 with TRBJ1-5, with TRBD1 matching 10 bases. The CDR3 extends over 14 amino acids. V lost 7 bases, J lost 6 bases, and 6 bases stayed unmatched. CDR1 and CDR2 (germline): MDHEN, SYDVKM. CDR3 nucleotide sequence: TGTGCCAGCAAGACAGGGGGCGAGCTTCAGCCCCAGCATTTT. Translating it yields CASKTGGELQPQHF. Full variable domain (outside the CDR3, taken from reference TRBV28 and TRBJ1-5): DVKVTQSSRYLVKRTGEKVFLECVQDMDHENMFWYRQDPGLGLRLIYFSYDVKMKEKGDIPEGYSVSREKKERFSLILESASTNQTSMYLCASKTGGELQPQHFGDGTRLSIL.

This chain uses TRBV19 with TRBJ1-5; unclear D gene. CDR1 and CDR2 from the germline V gene are LNHDA and SQIVND (reference sequence). The CDR3 extends over 15 amino acids. V lost 4 bases to trimming and J lost 7 bases, with 17 bases between them. CDR3 coding DNA: TGTGCCAGTAGTACGTTTTTCCGGGAGAGCCAGCCCCAGCATTTT. Translating it yields CASSTFFRESQPQHF. The full variable domain, with the rest looked up from reference TRBV19 and TRBJ1-5, is DGGITQSPKYLFRKEGQNVTLSCEQNLNHDAMYWYRQDPGQGLRLIYYSQIVNDFQKGDIAEGYSVSREKKESFPLTVTSAQKNPTAFYLCASSTFFRESQPQHFGDGTRLSIL.

The rearrangement joins TRBV11-2 to TRBJ2-1, with D perhaps matching TRBD1 (6 bases). The CDR3 runs to 15 residues. Deletions cut 2 bases from V and 2 bases from J, with 10 bases between. CDR1 is SGHAT and CDR2 is FQNNGV in the germline V gene. Written as DNA, the CDR3 is TGTGCCAGCAGCTTAATGGACAGCCCCTACAATGAGCAGTTCTTC. This translates into CASSLMDSPYNEQFF.

The CDR3 region is CASSQDVKAFF. CDR3 DNA sequence: TGTGCCAGCAGCCAAGATGTTAAAGCTTTCTTT. The chain employs TRBV3-1 (or the pseudogene TRBV3-2) and TRBJ1-1; D unclear. This CDR3 has 11 amino acids. Germline CDR1 is LGHDT and CDR2 is YNNKEL (reference sequence). V was trimmed by 0 bases and J by 9 bases, leaving 5 bases between them.

This clone appeared a single time. J is TRBJ2-1 and V is TRBV5-5; the match to TRBD1 covers 10 bases. The V segment lost 1 base and the J segment 4 bases; nucleotides outside the gene matches: 5. Germline CDR1 reads SGHKS; CDR2 reads YYEKEE (reference sequence). The CDR3 totals 16 residues. DNA for the CDR3: TGTGCCAGCAGCTTGCGCGGGACAGGGGATTACAATGAGCAGTTCTTC. Translation: CASSLRGTGDYNEQFF. Using reference TRBV5-5 and TRBJ2-1 for the parts outside the CDR3, the full variable domain is DAGVTQSPTHLIKTRGQQVTLRCSPISGHKSVSWYQQVLGQGPQFIFQYYEKEERGRGNFPDRFSARQFPNYSSELNVNALLLGDSALYLCASSLRGTGDYNEQFFGPGTRLTVL.

In DNA, the CDR3 is TGTGCCACCAGCAGAGACAGGAACTATGGCTACACCTTC. Translated: CATSRDRNYGYTF. V usage is TRBV15 and J usage is TRBJ1-2; D gene uncertain. CDR3 size: 13 residues. Trimming removed 0 bases at V and 2 bases at J, with 4 bases between. CDR1 is LNHNV and CDR2 is YYDKDF in the germline V gene (reference sequence).

The CDR3 DNA reads as TGTGCCAGCAGTGACCCAGGGGGTAGGACTGAAGCTTTCTTT. This codes for CASSDPGGRTEAFF. V usage is TRBV28 and J usage is TRBJ1-1; 7 nucleotides align to TRBD1. V dropped 5 bases and J dropped 5; count of bases not matched to a gene: 8. Germline V gene data show CDR1 as MDHEN and CDR2 as SYDVKM. The CDR3 spans 14 residues.

The chain combines TRBV7-9 with TRBJ1-2; 10 bases map to TRBD1. There are 14 residues in the CDR3. The V gene end was trimmed by 4 bases and the J gene end by 8 bases; junction bases not matched to a gene: 7. CDR1 SEHNR and CDR2 FQNEAQ come from the germline V gene (reference sequence). The CDR3 loop reads CASSSSGTGDGYTF. In DNA, the CDR3 is TGTGCCAGCAGCTCATCCGGGACAGGGGACGGCTACACCTTC.

The chain carries TRBV21-1 and TRBJ2-1; TRBD1, the table's D call, lacks a check against the DNA. TRBV21-1 is listed as a pseudogene. This CDR3 is built from 16 residues. CDR3 nucleotides: TGTGCCAGCAGCACTACGGGACAGGCACCTCACAATGAGCAGTTCTTC. As protein: CASSTTGQAPHNEQFF.

The rearrangement uses TRBV20-1 and TRBJ2-5; D unclear. V gave up 3 bases and J gave up 5 bases, with 10 bases separating them. The CDR3 is 12 amino acids. Germline CDR1 and CDR2: DFQATT and SNEGSKA (reference sequence). The CDR3 reads CSASSARETQYF. The CDR3 DNA sequence: TGCAGTGCTAGTAGTGCGCGGGAGACCCAGTACTTC.

V and J are TRBV2 and TRBJ1-1; maybe TRBD1 (6 bases). CDR1 SNHLY and CDR2 FYNNEI come from the germline V gene. The CDR3 length is 12 residues. V was cut by 10 bases and J by 6 bases, with 15 bases left in between. CDR3 protein: CATRAAGAEAFF. In DNA, the CDR3 is TGTGCCACACGGGCCGCAGGGGCTGAAGCTTTCTTT.

The J gene is TRBJ1-5, the V gene TRBV4-1, with TRBD1 identical over 7 bases. The CDR3 contains 13 residues. Germline values: CDR1 MGHRA, CDR2 YSYEKL. V dropped 1 base and J dropped 6; count of bases not matched to a gene: 0. CDR3 region: CASSQAGGQPQHF. The CDR3 coding sequence is TGCGCCAGCAGCCAAGCAGGGGGTCAGCCCCAGCATTTT.

This chain connects TRBV6-5 to TRBJ2-3, with 7 positions matching TRBD1. With 6 bases clipped from V and 3 bases from J, the junction kept 6 bases outside the gene matches. Looked up from germline, CDR1 is MNHEY and CDR2 is SVGAGI. This CDR3 spans 14 amino acids. The CDR3 protein is CASRKYRGTDTQYF. The CDR3 nucleotides read TGTGCCAGCAGGAAGTACAGGGGTACAGATACGCAGTATTTT.

The chain uses TRBV7-9 and TRBJ2-2, with D hard to call. The CDR3 is 17 amino acids. Trimming took off 1 base at V and 2 bases at J, with 14 bases between the two ends. Looked up from germline, CDR1 is SEHNR and CDR2 is FQNEAQ (reference sequence). The CDR3 loop reads CASSLGITLQNTGELFF. CDR3 DNA: TGTGCCAGCAGCTTAGGCATTACTCTTCAAAACACCGGGGAGCTGTTTTTT.

The J gene is TRBJ2-3, the V gene TRBV4-1; no reliable D call. V dropped 5 bases and J dropped 1 base, with 10 bases sitting between them. CDR1 and CDR2 (germline): MGHRA, YSYEKL. This CDR3 has 14 amino acids. The CDR3 spells CASSDGAGTDTQYF. DNA of the CDR3: TGCGCCAGCAGCGACGGAGCTGGCACAGATACGCAGTATTTT.

The table lists this clone with a count of one. The chain links TRBV20-1 to TRBJ2-5, with TRBD2 matching 10 bases. Per germline, CDR1 DFQATT and CDR2 SNEGSKA (reference sequence). The CDR3 is 14 amino acids. Trimming removed 3 bases from V and 2 bases from J; junction bases left unmatched: 3. The CDR3 DNA reads TGCAGTGCTAGTCTAGCGGGGGTTCAAGAGACCCAGTACTTC. This codes for CSASLAGVQETQYF.

V and J are TRBV9 and TRBJ2-3, with D possibly being TRBD2 (6 bases). V was cut by 6 bases and J by 6 bases, with 20 bases left in between. The germline CDR1 and CDR2 sequences are SGDLS and YYNGEE. The CDR3 is 15 amino acids. As DNA, the CDR3 is TGTGCCAGCAACCAGCGGGCCCAATCGGGGGATACGCAGTATTTT. Residues: CASNQRAQSGDTQYF.

This clone has only one observation. The CDR3, as DNA: TGTGCCAGCAGCTCCTTCTCGGCGGGGGGGCCGGAGACCCAGTACTTC. Translating gives CASSSFSAGGPETQYF. J is TRBJ2-5 and V is TRBV7-2; 9 positions agree with TRBD2. V was pared by 4 bases and J by 5 bases, with 11 bases of the junction left unmatched. The CDR3 extends over 16 amino acids. In germline, CDR1 is SGHTA, CDR2 FQGNSA.

This clone has just one count. This chain uses TRBV6-6 with TRBJ2-7, with TRBD2 as a possible D gene (7 bases). The CDR3 consists of 14 residues. Per the germline V gene, CDR1 is MNHNY and CDR2 is SVGAGI (reference sequence). Deletions cut 8 bases from V and 4 bases from J, with 18 bases between. The CDR3 loop reads CASGGGPSKYEQYF. CDR3 nucleotide sequence: TGTGCCAGCGGCGGGGGCCCTTCTAAGTACGAGCAGTACTTC.

V is TRBV20-1 and J is TRBJ1-6, with D perhaps TRBD1 (5 bases). Deletions cut 3 bases from V and 10 bases from J, with 13 bases between. This CDR3 comprises 13 residues. CDR1 and CDR2 from the germline V gene are DFQATT and SNEGSKA (reference sequence). The CDR3 protein is CSASSRAHSPLHF. The CDR3 DNA reads as TGCAGTGCTAGTTCCAGGGCCCACTCACCCCTCCACTTT.

The rearrangement uses TRBV20-1 and TRBJ2-3; the D gene is possibly TRBD1 (5 bases). Trimming stripped 3 bases from V and 6 bases from J, with 25 bases between. Germline CDR1 reads DFQATT; CDR2 reads SNEGSKA (reference sequence). There are 17 residues in the CDR3. CDR3 coding DNA: TGCAGTGCTAGTTCGGTGTCGTCAGGACATCTCATGGATACGCAGTATTTT. It is translated as CSASSVSSGHLMDTQYF.

This clone was observed a single time. The chain is built from TRBV5-4 and TRBJ2-2, with 11 positions matching TRBD2. Germline V lookup: CDR1 SGHNT, CDR2 YYREEE (reference sequence). J was trimmed by 0 bases and V by 2 bases; bases with no gene match: 3. This CDR3 has 17 residues. The CDR3 sequence: CASSFGLAGSNTGELFF. As DNA, the CDR3 is TGTGCCAGCAGCTTCGGACTAGCGGGTTCGAACACCGGGGAGCTGTTTTTT.

This chain joins TRBV12-3 or TRBV12-4 and TRBJ1-1, with D possibly being TRBD1 (5 bases). Trimming shortened V by 6 bases and J by 8 bases, and 10 bases separated the two germline ends. CDR3 length equals 11 residues. The CDR3 nucleotides read TGTGCCAGCAGGCAGGGAAGAGAAGCTTTCTTT. The encoded protein is CASRQGREAFF.

A note on this clone: The sample carries other DNA sequences with the same CDR3. The chain is built from TRBV3-1 (or the pseudogene TRBV3-2) and TRBJ2-2; D is uncertain. V was trimmed by 0 bases and J by 5 bases, leaving 7 bases between them. The CDR3 is 14 residues long. Germline-derived CDR1 and CDR2 are LGHDT and YNNKEL (reference sequence). The CDR3 sequence is CASSQEQATGELFF. The CDR3 nucleotides read TGTGCCAGCAGCCAAGAACAAGCGACCGGGGAGCTGTTTTTT.